This passage covers 5 T cell receptor beta chains from one sample sequenced in a study of shared clonotypes between healthy human individuals. This table comes from immunoSEQ multiplex PCR, and its TCRdb copy is limited to in-frame clones, with some not included. Of about 1.5 million clones in the sample, approximately 98% were seen once. Sequenced input: naive CD4+ T cells sorted from blood. The subset is: CD45RA+ positively selected. These receptors were collected from a man between 25 and 39 years old in good health.

V gene TRBV7-8 combines with J gene TRBJ2-3; D ambiguous. V was cut by 3 bases and J by 2 bases, with 9 bases left in between. Germline CDR1 is SGHVS and CDR2 is FQNEAQ. This CDR3 is built from 14 residues. CDR3 nucleotides: TGTGCCAGCAGCTTGGATGGTTACACAGATACGCAGTATTTT. Residues: CASSLDGYTDTQYF.

CDR3 sequence: CASSTTGTKSVYGYTF. The CDR3 DNA sequence: TGTGCCAGTAGCACGACCGGGACAAAGTCCGTCTATGGCTACACCTTC. The chain employs TRBV19 and TRBJ1-2; D possibly corresponds to TRBD1 (6 bases). Trimming took off 6 bases at V and 4 bases at J, with 21 bases between the two ends. The CDR3 is 16 residues long. In germline, CDR1 is LNHDA, CDR2 SQIVND (reference sequence).

The chain employs TRBV28 and TRBJ2-7; D could derive from TRBD1 or TRBD2 (6 bases each). CDR1 is MDHEN, CDR2 SYDVKM, per germline. V was shortened by 10 bases and J by 5 bases, with 15 bases between the two germline ends. The length of the CDR3 is 12 residues. The CDR3 loop is CATRRGPNEQYF. The CDR3 DNA reads as TGTGCCACCCGCCGGGGGCCCAACGAGCAGTACTTC.

This chain links TRBV7-3 with TRBJ2-7; TRBD2 agrees at 8 bases. V was pared by 5 bases and J by 4 bases, with 7 bases of the junction left unmatched. This CDR3 is built from 14 residues. Germline CDR1 reads SGHTA; CDR2 reads FQGTGA. CDR3 amino acids: CASSGGLALYEQYF. Written as DNA, the CDR3 is TGTGCCAGCAGCGGCGGACTAGCTCTTTACGAGCAGTACTTC.

The chain carries TRBV7-9 and TRBJ2-6; no clear D. V shed 6 bases and J shed 0 bases, with 9 bases lying between them. Germline lookup yields CDR1 SEHNR and CDR2 FQNEAQ (reference sequence). The CDR3 has 15 residues. The CDR3, as DNA: TGTGCCAGCAGGCCAGATGGCTCTGGGGCCAACGTCCTGACTTTC. This sequence encodes CASRPDGSGANVLTF.